This T cell receptor (beta chain) was identified during a study of cytomegalovirus exposure and HLA in healthy donors. Primers for the PCR totalled 60 Vbeta and 13 Jbeta. Produced via immunoSEQ multiplex PCR; TCRdb's table is partial and in-frame only. Found here are roughly 170,000 clones, roughly 87% of them singletons; the top ten hold 1.6%. With 7 bases clipped from V and 1 base from J, the junction kept 6 bases outside the gene matches. CDR1 is SNHLY and CDR2 is FYNNEI in the germline V gene. The CDR3 has 14 amino acids. The TCR comes from a man aged 50-60 years in good health and CMV-seronegative. Material for sequencing was PBMCs. The chain couples TRBV2 to TRBJ2-7, with TRBD1 matching over 8 bases. The CDR3 here is CASKDRGRSYEQYF. CDR3 nucleotide sequence: TGTGCCAGCAAAGACAGGGGCAGATCCTACGAGCAGTACTTC.